This entry lists 14 T cell receptor beta chains sequenced from one sample in a study of cytomegalovirus exposure and HLA in healthy donors. It was with 60 Vbeta and 13 Jbeta primers that the PCR ran. The table came from immunoSEQ multiplex PCR; TCRdb's copy has only in-frame clones and leaves some out. Found here are roughly 190,000 clones, roughly 83% of them singletons; the top ten hold roughly 1.6%. Sequenced material: PBMCs. The receptors originated from a woman aged 45-60 years in good health and CMV-seronegative.

This clone was recorded a few times. The chain employs TRBV27 and TRBJ1-1, with D uncertain. The CDR3 is 12 residues long. Germline V gene lookup returns CDR1 MNHEY and CDR2 SMNVEV (reference sequence). V lost 7 bases and J 5 bases, leaving 11 bases between the germline ends. The CDR3 DNA reads TGTGCCAGCAAAAAGGCGGGGACTGAAGCTTTCTTT. This sequence encodes CASKKAGTEAFF.

This chain connects TRBV6-5 to TRBJ2-1; 7 nucleotides match TRBD2. Looked up from germline, CDR1 is MNHEY and CDR2 is SVGAGI. V shed 6 bases, J shed 3 bases, and the junction held 8 bases outside the gene matches. The CDR3 extends over 15 amino acids. The DNA for the CDR3 is TGTGCCAGCAGCCCCGCGGCTAGCGGCTACAATGAGCAGTTCTTC. As protein: CASSPAASGYNEQFF.

This chain joins TRBV28 and TRBJ2-3; D may be TRBD1 (6 bases). Trimming shortened V by 6 bases and J by 4 bases, and 17 bases separated the two germline ends. CDR1 and CDR2 (germline): MDHEN, SYDVKM. There are 15 residues in the CDR3. In nucleotides, the CDR3 is TGTGCCAGCAGCTTGAGGGGGAAGAGACCAGATACGCAGTATTTT. It encodes CASSLRGKRPDTQYF.

The chain combines TRBV13 with TRBJ2-1; 7 bases are a match to TRBD1. Germline V gene sequence: CDR1 PRHDT, CDR2 FYEKMQ (reference sequence). V trimming: 5 bases; J trimming: 6 bases; junction bases outside the gene matches: 4. This CDR3 has 13 residues. CDR3 sequence (DNA): TGTGCCAGCAGCACGCGACAGGGCAATGAGCAGTTCTTC. This translates into CASSTRQGNEQFF.

The gene calls are TRBV14 and TRBJ1-6; D gene ambiguous. Germline-derived CDR1 and CDR2 are SGHDN and FVKESK. Trimming took off 0 bases at V and 14 bases at J, with 14 bases between the two ends. The CDR3 is 14 amino acids. CDR3 bases: TGTGCCAGCAGCCAAGATCTATTCCCGAGGTCCCTCCACTTT. This sequence encodes CASSQDLFPRSLHF. The full variable domain, completed using reference TRBV14 and TRBJ1-6, is EAGVTQFPSHSVIEKGQTVTLRCDPISGHDNLYWYRRVMGKEIKFLLHFVKESKQDESGMPNNRFLAERTGGTYSTLKVQPAELEDSGVYFCASSQDLFPRSLHFGNGTRLTVT.

The rearrangement uses TRBV19 and TRBJ2-7; perhaps TRBD1 as D (5 bases). Germline CDR1 and CDR2: LNHDA and SQIVND (reference sequence). The CDR3 has 17 residues. The ends were cut back, 5 bases at V and 3 bases at J, with 23 bases in the middle. The CDR3 DNA is TGTGCCAGTAGTTCTAATGGGGCGACCCCGTGGTACTACGAGCAGTACTTC. Protein sequence: CASSSNGATPWYYEQYF. Using reference TRBV19 and TRBJ2-7 for the parts outside the CDR3, the full variable domain is DGGITQSPKYLFRKEGQNVTLSCEQNLNHDAMYWYRQDPGQGLRLIYYSQIVNDFQKGDIAEGYSVSREKKESFPLTVTSAQKNPTAFYLCASSSNGATPWYYEQYFGPGTRLTVT.

This clone was seen once. The chain employs TRBV19 and TRBJ2-7, with 9 bases lining up with TRBD1. Trimming took 4 bases from V and 0 from J; bases not matched to a gene: 4. The CDR3 loop spans 15 amino acids. Germline V gene data show CDR1 as LNHDA and CDR2 as SQIVND (reference sequence). The CDR3 sequence is CASSTWTGASYEQYF. The CDR3, as DNA: TGTGCCAGTAGTACTTGGACAGGGGCCTCCTACGAGCAGTACTTC.

The rearrangement joins TRBV27 to TRBJ1-1; D is undetermined. This CDR3 comprises 11 residues. V lost 2 bases to trimming and J lost 8 bases, with 6 bases between them. Germline-derived CDR1 and CDR2 are MNHEY and SMNVEV (reference sequence). CDR3 in amino acids: CASSLGAEAFF. The CDR3 DNA is TGTGCCAGCAGTTTAGGAGCCGAAGCTTTCTTT.

The chain uses TRBV11-2 and TRBJ2-5; D might be TRBD1 (7 bases). V was trimmed by 5 bases and J by 5 bases, leaving 24 bases between them. This CDR3 is 17 amino acids long. CDR1 is SGHAT and CDR2 is FQNNGV in the germline V gene. CDR3 in amino acids: CASSLRTWTTGRETQYF. For the CDR3, the DNA is TGTGCCAGCAGCCTTCGTACGTGGACGACAGGGAGGGAGACCCAGTACTTC.

V is TRBV7-9 and J is TRBJ1-1; D uncertain. The germline V gene encodes CDR1 SEHNR and CDR2 FQNEAQ (reference sequence). The CDR3 contains 17 residues. Between the trimmed V and J ends, which lost 5 bases and 0 bases, there was a span of 19 bases. CDR3 bases: TGTGCCAGCAGCCTACGGGGAGTGAGGCACCTGAACACTGAAGCTTTCTTT. This gives the protein CASSLRGVRHLNTEAFF.

J is TRBJ1-4 and V is TRBV2; D remains ambiguous. V was pared by 6 bases and J by 4 bases, with 15 bases between. Germline-derived CDR1 and CDR2 are SNHLY and FYNNEI. CDR3 length: 15 amino acids. In DNA, the CDR3 is TGTGCCAGCAGCTACAGAAGCACGCTTAATGAAAAACTGTTTTTT. Translating gives CASSYRSTLNEKLFF.

This clone was counted a single time. The rearrangement links TRBV2 to TRBJ1-2, with D maybe TRBD1 (6 bases). The CDR3 totals 14 residues. Trimming removed 6 bases from V and 7 bases from J, with 18 bases in between. Germline V gives CDR1 SNHLY, CDR2 FYNNEI. CDR3 nucleotides: TGTGCCAGCAGCACTACAGGGTCCGTGGGTGGCTACACCTTC. Its protein is CASSTTGSVGGYTF.

The chain combines TRBV19 with TRBJ2-5; D is unclear. Germline V CDR1 and CDR2: LNHDA, SQIVND (reference sequence). This CDR3 region has 14 residues. Deletions cut 0 bases from V and 5 bases from J, with 10 bases between. CDR3 nucleotide sequence: TGTGCCAGTAGTATAGATCTATCCGGGGAGACCCAGTACTTC. It is translated as CASSIDLSGETQYF.

The chain uses TRBV11-3 and TRBJ2-3, with unresolved D. The germline V and J ends were trimmed by 0 bases and 1 base, with 8 bases remaining between them. CDR1 and CDR2 (germline): SGHNT, YENEEA. CDR3 length: 15 residues. Written as DNA, the CDR3 is TGTGCCAGCAGCTTAGATCATAAGCGCACAGATACGCAGTATTTT. As protein: CASSLDHKRTDTQYF.